This T cell receptor beta chain was found in a study of T cell repertoires in cytomegalovirus infection. About the study: As its CMV epitopes, the study selected recently identified HLA-C-restricted and well-studied HLA-B-restricted targets. Public TCR beta signatures were indicative of both CMV infection and a matching HLA type.

Each CDR3 protein is one row after TCRdb ran MiXCR on the reads. This repertoire shows about 340,000 distinct CDR3 sequences, 29% found once; its top ten account for around 20%. Germline V gene data show CDR1 as WNHNN and CDR2 as SYGVQD (reference sequence). CDR3 length: 14 residues. Trimming took 4 bases from V and 0 from J, leaving 7 bases between them. Ten or more counts support this clonotype. What it binds is not known. The rearrangement links TRBV10-1 to TRBJ1-3; D remains ambiguous. The sequencing here drew on cultured PBMCs, taken from culture after CMV antigen stimulation. The sequence was collected from a human donor in good health (CMV status not recorded). Some clones in this sample may be carry-over from other donors' samples. The CDR3 is CASSAGRSGNTIYF. The CDR3 nucleotides read TGCGCCAGCAGTGCCGGCCGCTCTGGAAACACCATATATTTT.